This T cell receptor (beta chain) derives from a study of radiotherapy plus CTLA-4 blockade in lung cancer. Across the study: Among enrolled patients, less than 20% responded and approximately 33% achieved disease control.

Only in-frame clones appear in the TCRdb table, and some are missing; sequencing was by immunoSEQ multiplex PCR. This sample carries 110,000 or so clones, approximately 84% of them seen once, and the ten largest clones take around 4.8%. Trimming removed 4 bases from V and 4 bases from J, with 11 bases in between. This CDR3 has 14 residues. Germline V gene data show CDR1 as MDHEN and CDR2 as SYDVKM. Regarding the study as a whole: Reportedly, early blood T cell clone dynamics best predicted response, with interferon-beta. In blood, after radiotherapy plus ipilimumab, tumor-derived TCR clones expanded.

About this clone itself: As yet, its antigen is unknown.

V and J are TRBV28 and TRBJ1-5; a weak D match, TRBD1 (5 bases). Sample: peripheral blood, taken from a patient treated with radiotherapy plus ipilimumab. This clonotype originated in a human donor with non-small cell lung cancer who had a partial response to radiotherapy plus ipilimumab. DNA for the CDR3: TGTGCCAGCAGTTCACCCGGGACTAATCAGCCCCAGCATTTT. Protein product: CASSSPGTNQPQHF.